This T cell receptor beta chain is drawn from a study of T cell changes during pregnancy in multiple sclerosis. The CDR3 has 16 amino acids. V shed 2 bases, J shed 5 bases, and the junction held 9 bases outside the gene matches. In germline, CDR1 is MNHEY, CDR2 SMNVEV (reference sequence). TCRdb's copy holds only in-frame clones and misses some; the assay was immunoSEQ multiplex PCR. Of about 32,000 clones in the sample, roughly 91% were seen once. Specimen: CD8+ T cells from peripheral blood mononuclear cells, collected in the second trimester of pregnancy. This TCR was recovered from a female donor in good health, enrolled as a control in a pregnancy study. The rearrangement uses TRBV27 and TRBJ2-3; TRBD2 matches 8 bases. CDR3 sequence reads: CASSLVAGRSVDTQYF. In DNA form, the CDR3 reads TGTGCCAGCAGTTTAGTAGCGGGGCGTTCGGTAGATACGCAGTATTTT.